This T cell receptor beta chain was sequenced during a study of T cell repertoires in cytomegalovirus infection. One entry per CDR3 protein, called by TCRdb with MiXCR from the reads. The sample shows hundreds of thousands of distinct CDR3 sequences, roughly a third of them seen only once. This clonotype showed up just a few times. Its antigen remains unknown. V shed 3 bases and J 1 base; nucleotides not matched to a gene: 2. This CDR3 has 14 amino acids. Overall study results and limits: Carriers of CMV and the relevant HLA type were discriminated by public TCR beta frequency.

This receptor was taken from a human donor in good health (CMV status not recorded). Some clones in this sample may be carry-over from other donors' samples. The chain couples TRBV12-3 or TRBV12-4 to TRBJ2-7; 8 nucleotides line up with TRBD2. Sequencing used cultured PBMCs, obtained from culture after CMV antigen stimulation. The CDR3 is CASSLREESYEQYF. The CDR3 DNA sequence: TGTGCCAGCAGTTTGCGGGAGGAGTCCTACGAGCAGTACTTC.